One sample yielded the 21 T cell receptor beta chains listed below, sequenced in a study of T cells in Graves' hyperthyroidism and ophthalmopathy. RNA transcripts yielded amplified TCR beta CDR3 regions. With the HTBI primer set, the TCR CDR3 went through a first round of RT-PCR. TCRdb independently ran MiXCR on the multiplex PCR reads; one entry per CDR3 protein. The sample carries approximately 690,000 distinct CDR3 sequences, around 20% recorded once. Sequencing was carried out using blood. The receptors were gathered from a man aged 25-40 years with Graves' ophthalmopathy.

A remark on this clonotype: It is likely a read error, because the conserved phenylalanine at the end of the CDR3 is missing. The gene calls are TRBV29-1 and TRBJ2-1, with TRBD2 matching 8 bases. Unmatched junction bases numbered 10, after V lost 6 bases and J lost 6 bases. CDR1 and CDR2 (germline): SQVTM, ANQGSEA. The CDR3 runs to 14 residues. The CDR3 coding sequence is TGCAGCGTCCCAGCGGGAGTAGGGCTCAATGAGCAGTTCTCC. Translated, it gives CSVPAGVGLNEQFS.

This clonotype was observed a few times. The V and J genes are TRBV19 and TRBJ2-5; D is unresolved. The V end was cut by 1 base, the J end by 1 base, with 4 bases between. Per germline, CDR1 LNHDA and CDR2 SQIVND (reference sequence). CDR3 length equals 13 residues. In DNA, the CDR3 is TGTGCCAGTAGTATAGGAACCCAAGAGACCCAGTACTTC. This gives the protein CASSIGTQETQYF.

The chain employs TRBV12-3 or TRBV12-4 and TRBJ1-5, with TRBD1 as a possible D gene (5 bases). The CDR3 contains 14 residues. The V end was cut by 6 bases, the J end by 4 bases, with 13 bases between. The CDR3 reads CASRGPGWNQPQHF. CDR3 sequence (DNA): TGTGCCAGCAGGGGACCGGGGTGGAATCAGCCCCAGCATTTT.

This clonotype came up once. The rearrangement links TRBV19 to TRBJ2-1; 8 bases are shared with TRBD1. The germline CDR1 and CDR2 sequences are LNHDA and SQIVND (reference sequence). After removal of 0 bases from V and 8 bases from J, the junction contained 12 bases not matched to a gene. The CDR3 sequence is 17 residues long. This chain's CDR3 is CASSIDPWTGSIDEQFF. CDR3 in DNA: TGTGCCAGTAGTATAGACCCCTGGACAGGGTCTATAGATGAGCAGTTCTTC.

The rearrangement links TRBV6-2 or TRBV6-3 to TRBJ1-5; perhaps TRBD1 as D (5 bases). The V gene lost 2 bases and the J gene lost 5 bases, with 13 bases spanning the gap. The CDR3 runs to 15 residues. Germline CDR1 and CDR2: MNHEY and SVGEGT. The CDR3, as DNA: TGTGCCAGCAGTTACCGAGGCCGAGGGGATCAGCCCCAGCATTTT. Protein: CASSYRGRGDQPQHF.

This clonotype was counted ten times or more. The gene calls are TRBV2 and TRBJ1-1; 9 positions agree with TRBD1. The CDR3 has 14 amino acids. Germline CDR1 SNHLY, CDR2 FYNNEI. J lost 1 base, V lost 8 bases, and 5 bases had no gene match. The CDR3 is CASFSDRGNTEAFF. The DNA of the CDR3 is TGTGCCAGCTTCTCGGACAGGGGGAACACTGAAGCTTTCTTT.

This clonotype was picked up a small number of times. The rearrangement links TRBV15 to TRBJ2-3, with D uncertain. In germline, CDR1 is LNHNV, CDR2 YYDKDF (reference sequence). The V gene lost 0 bases and the J gene lost 1 base, with 8 bases spanning the gap. CDR3 size: 15 residues. DNA of the CDR3: TGTGCCACCAGCAGAGATCTGGGTGGCACAGATACGCAGTATTTT. It specifies CATSRDLGGTDTQYF.

This clonotype appeared a few times. The chain couples TRBV28 to TRBJ2-1, with D perhaps TRBD2 (6 bases). This CDR3 is built from 14 residues. Germline V gives CDR1 MDHEN, CDR2 SYDVKM. V lost 4 bases and J lost 9, with 16 bases in between. In nucleotides, the CDR3 is TGTGCCAGCAGTTCGCGCGGAGGGTTAAGTGAGCAGTTCTTC. It codes for CASSSRGGLSEQFF.

The chain joins TRBV20-1 to TRBJ2-3, with D maybe TRBD2 (7 bases). The germline V and J ends were trimmed by 6 bases and 6 bases, with 19 bases remaining between them. This CDR3 region has 14 residues. Per germline, CDR1 DFQATT and CDR2 SNEGSKA (reference sequence). As DNA, the CDR3 is TGCAGTGCCCAAAGGAGGGGGGGTCTGGATACGCAGTATTTT. Translating gives CSAQRRGGLDTQYF.

This clonotype has just a few counts. The rearrangement uses TRBV28 and TRBJ1-4; TRBD1 agrees at 9 bases. CDR3 length: 16 residues. With V trimmed by 6 bases and J by 3 bases, 8 bases remained unmatched. Germline CDR1 and CDR2: MDHEN and SYDVKM. The CDR3 loop reads CASRSGTGTPNEKLFF. DNA for the CDR3: TGTGCCAGCAGATCCGGGACAGGGACCCCTAATGAAAAACTGTTTTTT.

This clonotype was seen many times. V is TRBV7-2 and J is TRBJ1-1; TRBD1 agrees at 9 bases. In germline, CDR1 is SGHTA, CDR2 FQGNSA. Trimming took 1 base from V and 8 from J; bases not matched to a gene: 2. CDR3 size: 13 residues. CDR3 amino acids: CASSLGTGAEAFF. Written as DNA, the CDR3 is TGTGCCAGCAGCTTAGGGACAGGGGCCGAAGCTTTCTTT.

The table lists this clonotype with a few counts. The chain recombines TRBV10-3 with TRBJ1-2; perhaps TRBD1 as D (5 bases). This CDR3 region has 17 residues. V was pared by 5 bases and J by 1 base, with 20 bases between. CDR1 is ENHRY, CDR2 SYGVKD, per germline. CDR3 sequence reads: CAISQRGEVSDNYGYTF. The CDR3 DNA sequence: TGTGCCATCAGTCAACGAGGGGAAGTAAGCGATAACTATGGCTACACCTTC.

This clonotype was seen only a few times. The rearrangement joins TRBV7-2 to TRBJ2-1; 9 bases agree with TRBD2. The V and J ends lost 5 bases and 6 bases, in that order; junction bases with no gene match: 14. Germline CDR1 and CDR2: SGHTA and FQGNSA. This CDR3 spans 17 amino acids. The CDR3 spells CASSQPTSGSLVNEQFF. The DNA for the CDR3 is TGTGCCAGCAGCCAGCCCACTAGCGGGTCCCTAGTCAATGAGCAGTTCTTC.

This clonotype was detected many times. The gene calls are TRBV12-3 or TRBV12-4 and TRBJ1-1; D remains unclear. V lost 6 bases to trimming and J lost 4 bases, with 15 bases between them. This CDR3 is 14 amino acids long. CDR3 amino acids: CASSQGWAATEAFF. The CDR3 DNA is TGTGCCAGCAGCCAAGGTTGGGCGGCCACTGAAGCTTTCTTT.

This clonotype was found a few times. The V gene is TRBV6-2 or TRBV6-3, the J gene TRBJ2-1; TRBD2 agrees at 11 bases. Germline assignment: CDR1 MNHEY and CDR2 SVGEGT. CDR3 length: 16 amino acids. After removal of 7 bases from V and 7 bases from J, the junction contained 12 bases not matched to a gene. CDR3 residues: CASNSPLAGGRNEQFF. The CDR3, as DNA: TGTGCCAGCAACTCGCCGCTAGCGGGAGGCAGGAATGAGCAGTTCTTC.

This clonotype has more than one count but fewer than ten. The V and J genes are TRBV6-4 and TRBJ1-5, with 10 bases aligning to TRBD1. The CDR3 contains 16 residues. J gave up 9 bases and V 5 bases, and 13 bases lay outside the gene matches. The germline V gene has CDR1 MRHNA and CDR2 SNTAGT. The CDR3 DNA sequence: TGTGCCAGCAGTCCGGGGACAGGGGCGTCGGGGGGGCCCCAGCATTTT. It codes for CASSPGTGASGGPQHF.

This clonotype was detected only a few times. This rearrangement joins TRBV6-2 or TRBV6-3 to TRBJ2-1; D unresolved. The CDR3 is 13 amino acids. Germline CDR1 reads MNHEY; CDR2 reads SVGEGT. Trimming stripped 0 bases from V and 8 bases from J, with 8 bases between. CDR3: CASSYSASHEQFF. Written as DNA, the CDR3 is TGTGCCAGCAGTTACTCGGCCAGCCATGAGCAGTTCTTC.

The chain couples TRBV20-1 to TRBJ2-2, with 13 bases lining up with TRBD2. V trimming: 4 bases; J trimming: 4 bases; junction bases outside the gene matches: 12. Germline CDR1 DFQATT, CDR2 SNEGSKA (reference sequence). The length of the CDR3 is 18 residues. The CDR3, as DNA: TGCAGTGCTAAACCCGGACTAGCGGGAGCCCCGGGCACCGGGGAGCTGTTTTTT. Its protein is CSAKPGLAGAPGTGELFF.

This clonotype was counted at least ten times. This chain connects TRBV28 to TRBJ1-2, with 9 bases that match TRBD1. The J segment lost 8 bases and the V segment lost 11 bases, leaving 9 bases of the junction unmatched. Germline CDR1 and CDR2: MDHEN and SYDVKM. The CDR3 runs 12 residues. The DNA for the CDR3 is TGTGCCGTTGGGACAGGGCGAAGGGGCTACACCTTC. Translating it yields CAVGTGRRGYTF.

This chain connects TRBV18 to TRBJ1-2; tentative D call: TRBD1 (5 bases). The CDR3 loop spans 14 amino acids. Looked up from germline, CDR1 is KGHSH and CDR2 is LQKENI. The ends were cut back, 6 bases at V and 2 bases at J, with 13 bases in the middle. The CDR3 coding sequence is TGTGCCAGCTCCCCCCCGGGACGGAACTATGGCTACACCTTC. Translated, it gives CASSPPGRNYGYTF.

This clonotype was counted ten times or more. The chain has TRBV30 and TRBJ2-3, with 7 bases matching TRBD1. The J segment lost 3 bases and the V segment lost 3 bases, leaving 6 bases of the junction unmatched. The CDR3 length is 14 residues. CDR1 is GTSNPN and CDR2 is SVGIG in the germline V gene (reference sequence). The CDR3 spells CAWRQDRVTDTQYF. The CDR3 region has the DNA TGTGCCTGGAGACAAGACAGGGTAACAGATACGCAGTATTTT.